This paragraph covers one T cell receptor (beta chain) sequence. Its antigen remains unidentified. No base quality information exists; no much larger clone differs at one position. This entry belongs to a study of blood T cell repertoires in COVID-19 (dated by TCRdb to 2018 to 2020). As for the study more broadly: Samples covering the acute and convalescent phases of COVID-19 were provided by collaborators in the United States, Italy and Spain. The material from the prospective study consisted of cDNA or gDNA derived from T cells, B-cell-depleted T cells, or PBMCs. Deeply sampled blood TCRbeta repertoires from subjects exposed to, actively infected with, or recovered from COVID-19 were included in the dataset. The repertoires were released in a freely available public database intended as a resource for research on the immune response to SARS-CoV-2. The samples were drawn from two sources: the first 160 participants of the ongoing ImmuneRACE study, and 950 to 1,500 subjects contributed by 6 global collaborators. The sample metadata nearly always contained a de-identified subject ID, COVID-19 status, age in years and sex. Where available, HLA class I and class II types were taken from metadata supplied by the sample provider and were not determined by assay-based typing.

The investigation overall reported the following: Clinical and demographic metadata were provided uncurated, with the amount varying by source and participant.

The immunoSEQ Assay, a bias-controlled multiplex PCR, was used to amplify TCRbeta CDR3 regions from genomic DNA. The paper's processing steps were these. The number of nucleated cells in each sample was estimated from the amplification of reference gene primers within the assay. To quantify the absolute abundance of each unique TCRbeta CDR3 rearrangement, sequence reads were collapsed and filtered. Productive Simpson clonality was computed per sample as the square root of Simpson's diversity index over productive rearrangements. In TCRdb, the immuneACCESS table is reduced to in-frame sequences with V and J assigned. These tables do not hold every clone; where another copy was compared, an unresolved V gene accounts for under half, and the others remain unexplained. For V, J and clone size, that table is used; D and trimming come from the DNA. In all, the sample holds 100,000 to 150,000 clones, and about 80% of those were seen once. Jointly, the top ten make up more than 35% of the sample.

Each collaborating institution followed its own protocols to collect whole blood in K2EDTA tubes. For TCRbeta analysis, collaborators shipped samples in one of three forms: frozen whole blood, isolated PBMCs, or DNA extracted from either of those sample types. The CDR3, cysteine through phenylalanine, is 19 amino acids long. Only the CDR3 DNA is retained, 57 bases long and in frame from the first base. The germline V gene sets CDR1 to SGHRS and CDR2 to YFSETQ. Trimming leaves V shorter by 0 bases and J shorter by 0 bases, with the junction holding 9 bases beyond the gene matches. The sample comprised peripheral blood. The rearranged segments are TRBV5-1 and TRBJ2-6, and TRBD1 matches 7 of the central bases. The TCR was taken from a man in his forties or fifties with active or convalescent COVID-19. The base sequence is TGCGCCAGCAGCTTGGCCTCAGGACAGGTGATCTCTGGGGCCAACGTCCTGACTTTC. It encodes CASSLASGQVISGANVLTF.